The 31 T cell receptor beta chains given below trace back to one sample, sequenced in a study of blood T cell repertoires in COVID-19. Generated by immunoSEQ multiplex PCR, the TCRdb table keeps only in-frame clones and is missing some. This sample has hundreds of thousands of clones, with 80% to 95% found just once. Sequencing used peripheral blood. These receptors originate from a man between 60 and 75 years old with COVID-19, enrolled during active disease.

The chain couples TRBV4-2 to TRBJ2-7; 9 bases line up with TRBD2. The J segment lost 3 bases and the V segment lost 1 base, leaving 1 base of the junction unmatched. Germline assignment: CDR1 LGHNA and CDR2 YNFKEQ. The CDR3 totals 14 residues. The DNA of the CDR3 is TGTGCCAGCAGCCAAGGAGCGGGGGGCTACGAGCAGTACTTC. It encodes CASSQGAGGYEQYF.

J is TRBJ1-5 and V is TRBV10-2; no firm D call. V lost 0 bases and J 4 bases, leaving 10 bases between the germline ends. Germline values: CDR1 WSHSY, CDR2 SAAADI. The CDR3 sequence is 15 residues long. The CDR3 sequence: CASSESSGRNQPQHF. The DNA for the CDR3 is TGCGCCAGCAGTGAGTCGTCGGGAAGGAATCAGCCCCAGCATTTT.

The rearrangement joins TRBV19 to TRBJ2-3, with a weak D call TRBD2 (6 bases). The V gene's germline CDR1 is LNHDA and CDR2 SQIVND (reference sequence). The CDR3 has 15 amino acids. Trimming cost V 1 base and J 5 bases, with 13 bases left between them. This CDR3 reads CASSIALAIRDTQYF. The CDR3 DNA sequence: TGTGCCAGTAGTATAGCACTAGCAATCAGAGATACGCAGTATTTT.

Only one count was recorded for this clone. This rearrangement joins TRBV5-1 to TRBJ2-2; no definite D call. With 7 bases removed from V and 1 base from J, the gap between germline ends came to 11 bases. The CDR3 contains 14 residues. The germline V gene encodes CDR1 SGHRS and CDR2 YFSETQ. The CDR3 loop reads CASRVNLNTGELFF. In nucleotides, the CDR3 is TGCGCCAGCCGCGTCAACCTGAACACCGGGGAGCTGTTTTTT.

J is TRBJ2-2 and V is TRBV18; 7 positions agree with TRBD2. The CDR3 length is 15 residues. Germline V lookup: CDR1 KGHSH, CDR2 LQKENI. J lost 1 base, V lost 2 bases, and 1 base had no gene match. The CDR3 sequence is CASSPKRENTGELFF. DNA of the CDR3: TGTGCCAGCTCACCAAAGCGGGAGAACACCGGGGAGCTGTTTTTT.

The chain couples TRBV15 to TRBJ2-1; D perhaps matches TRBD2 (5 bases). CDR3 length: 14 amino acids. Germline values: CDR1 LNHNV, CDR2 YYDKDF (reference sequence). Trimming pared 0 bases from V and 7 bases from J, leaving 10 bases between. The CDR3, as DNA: TGTGCCACCAGCAGAGAGGGAGTACGGAATGAGCAGTTCTTC. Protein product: CATSREGVRNEQFF.

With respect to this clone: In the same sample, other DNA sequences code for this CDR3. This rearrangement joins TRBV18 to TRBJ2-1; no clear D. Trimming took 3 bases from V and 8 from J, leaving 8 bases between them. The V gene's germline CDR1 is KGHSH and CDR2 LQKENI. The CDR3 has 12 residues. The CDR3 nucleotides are TGTGCCAGCTCACCTAATCGCGATGAGCAGTTCTTC. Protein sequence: CASSPNRDEQFF.

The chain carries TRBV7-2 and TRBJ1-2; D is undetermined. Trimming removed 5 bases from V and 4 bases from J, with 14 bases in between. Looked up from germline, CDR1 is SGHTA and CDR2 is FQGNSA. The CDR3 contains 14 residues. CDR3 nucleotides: TGTGCCAGCAGCAGCGGACGCAGCCTCTATGGCTACACCTTC. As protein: CASSSGRSLYGYTF.

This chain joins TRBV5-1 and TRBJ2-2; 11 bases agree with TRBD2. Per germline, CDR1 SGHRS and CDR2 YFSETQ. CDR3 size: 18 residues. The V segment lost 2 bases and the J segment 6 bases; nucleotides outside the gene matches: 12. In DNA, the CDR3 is TGCGCCAGCAGCTTACTCGGTACTAGCGGGAGCTTGGCCGGGGAGCTGTTTTTT. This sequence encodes CASSLLGTSGSLAGELFF.

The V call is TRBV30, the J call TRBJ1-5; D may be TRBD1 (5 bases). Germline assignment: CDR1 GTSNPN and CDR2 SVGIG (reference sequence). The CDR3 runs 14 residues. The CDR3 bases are TGTGCTTGGGGACCTGGTGGCGGATTCCAGCCCCAGCATTTT. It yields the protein CAWGPGGGFQPQHF.

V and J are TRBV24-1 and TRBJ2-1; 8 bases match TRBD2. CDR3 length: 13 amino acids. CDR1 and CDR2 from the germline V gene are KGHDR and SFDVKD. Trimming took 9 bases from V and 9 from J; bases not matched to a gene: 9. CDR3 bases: TGTGCCACCGCGGGGGGCTATGGGGCTGAGCAGTTCTTC. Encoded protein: CATAGGYGAEQFF.

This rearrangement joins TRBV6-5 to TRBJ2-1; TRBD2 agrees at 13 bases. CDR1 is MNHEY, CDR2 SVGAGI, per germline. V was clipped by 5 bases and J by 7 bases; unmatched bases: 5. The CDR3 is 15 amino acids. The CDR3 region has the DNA TGTGCCAGCAGTCTGGGACTAGCGGGATTGAATGAGCAGTTCTTC. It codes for CASSLGLAGLNEQFF.

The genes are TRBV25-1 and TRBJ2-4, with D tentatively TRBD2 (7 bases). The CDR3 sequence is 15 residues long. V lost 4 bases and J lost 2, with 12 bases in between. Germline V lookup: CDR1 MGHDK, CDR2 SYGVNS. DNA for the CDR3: TGTGCCAGCAGTGCCTTGGGGGGGCCCAAAAACATTCAGTACTTC. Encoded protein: CASSALGGPKNIQYF.

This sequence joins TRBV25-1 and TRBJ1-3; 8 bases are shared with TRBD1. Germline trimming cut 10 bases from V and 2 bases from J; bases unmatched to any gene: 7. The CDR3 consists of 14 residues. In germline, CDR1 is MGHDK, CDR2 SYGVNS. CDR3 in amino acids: CATRQGRAGNTIYF. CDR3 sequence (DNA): TGTGCCACAAGACAGGGGCGAGCTGGAAACACCATATATTTT.

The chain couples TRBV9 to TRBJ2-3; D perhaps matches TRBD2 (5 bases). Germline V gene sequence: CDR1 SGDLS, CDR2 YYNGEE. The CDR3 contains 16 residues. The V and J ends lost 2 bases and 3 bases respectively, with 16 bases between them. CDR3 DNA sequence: TGTGCCAGCAGCGTCGCTCAGGCCCGGGAAACAGATACGCAGTATTTT. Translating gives CASSVAQARETDTQYF.

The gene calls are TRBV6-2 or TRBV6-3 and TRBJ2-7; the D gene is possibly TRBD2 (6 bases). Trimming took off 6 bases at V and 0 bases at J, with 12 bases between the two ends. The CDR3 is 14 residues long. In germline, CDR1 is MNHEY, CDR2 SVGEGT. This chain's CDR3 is CASSSTRISYEQYF. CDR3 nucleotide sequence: TGTGCCAGCAGCTCGACTAGGATCTCCTACGAGCAGTACTTC.

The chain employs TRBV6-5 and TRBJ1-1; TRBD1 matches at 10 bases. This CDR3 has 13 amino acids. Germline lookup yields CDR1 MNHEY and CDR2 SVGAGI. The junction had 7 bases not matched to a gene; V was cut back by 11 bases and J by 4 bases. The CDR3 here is CASSDRGATEAFF. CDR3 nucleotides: TGTGCCTCTTCGGACAGGGGGGCCACTGAAGCTTTCTTT.

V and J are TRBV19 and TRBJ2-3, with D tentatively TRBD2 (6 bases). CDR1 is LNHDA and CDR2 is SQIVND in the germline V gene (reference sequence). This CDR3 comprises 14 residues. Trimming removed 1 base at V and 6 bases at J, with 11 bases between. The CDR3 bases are TGTGCCAGTAGTATAGCGGGAGCGAGGGATACGCAGTATTTT. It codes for CASSIAGARDTQYF. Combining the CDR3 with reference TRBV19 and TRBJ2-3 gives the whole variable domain DGGITQSPKYLFRKEGQNVTLSCEQNLNHDAMYWYRQDPGQGLRLIYYSQIVNDFQKGDIAEGYSVSREKKESFPLTVTSAQKNPTAFYLCASSIAGARDTQYFGPGTRLTVL.

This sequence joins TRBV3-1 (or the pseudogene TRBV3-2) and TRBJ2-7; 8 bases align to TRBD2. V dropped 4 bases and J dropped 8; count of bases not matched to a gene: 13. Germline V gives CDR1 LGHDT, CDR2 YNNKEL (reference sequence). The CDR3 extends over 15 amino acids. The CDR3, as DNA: TGTGCCAGCAGCCCCCATAGCGGGACCCGCCGGCAGCAGTACTTC. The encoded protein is CASSPHSGTRRQQYF.

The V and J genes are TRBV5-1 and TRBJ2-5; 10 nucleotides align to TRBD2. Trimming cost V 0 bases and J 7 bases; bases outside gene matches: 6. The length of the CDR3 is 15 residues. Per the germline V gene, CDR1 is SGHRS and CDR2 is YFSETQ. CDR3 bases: TGCGCCAGCAGCTTGGGGACTAGCGGAGCCGTGACCCAGTACTTC. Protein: CASSLGTSGAVTQYF.

CDR3 sequence (DNA): TGTGCCATCAGTGAGCGGGGGGCGTCTGAAGCTTTCTTT. This gives the protein CAISERGASEAFF. V is TRBV10-3 and J is TRBJ1-1; tentative D call: TRBD1 (6 bases). The CDR3 loop spans 13 amino acids. The V gene's germline CDR1 is ENHRY and CDR2 SYGVKD. V shed 2 bases and J shed 6 bases, with 10 bases lying between them.

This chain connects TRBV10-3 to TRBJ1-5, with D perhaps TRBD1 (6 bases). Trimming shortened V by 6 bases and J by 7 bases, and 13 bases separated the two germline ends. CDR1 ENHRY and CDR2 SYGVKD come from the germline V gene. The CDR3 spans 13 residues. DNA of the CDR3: TGTGCCATCAGCAGGGACAAGGGGCAGCCCCAGCATTTT. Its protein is CAISRDKGQPQHF.

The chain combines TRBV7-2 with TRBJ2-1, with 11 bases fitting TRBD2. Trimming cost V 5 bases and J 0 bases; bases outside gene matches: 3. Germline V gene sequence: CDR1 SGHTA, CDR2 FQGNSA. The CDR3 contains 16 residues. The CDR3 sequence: CASSPTSGSSYNEQFF. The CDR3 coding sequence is TGTGCCAGCAGCCCAACTAGCGGGAGCTCCTACAATGAGCAGTTCTTC. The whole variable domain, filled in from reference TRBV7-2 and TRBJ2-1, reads GAGVSQSPSNKVTEKGKDVELRCDPISGHTALYWYRQSLGQGLEFLIYFQGNSAPDKSGLPSDRFSAERTGGSVSTLTIQRTQQEDSAVYLCASSPTSGSSYNEQFFGPGTRLTVL.

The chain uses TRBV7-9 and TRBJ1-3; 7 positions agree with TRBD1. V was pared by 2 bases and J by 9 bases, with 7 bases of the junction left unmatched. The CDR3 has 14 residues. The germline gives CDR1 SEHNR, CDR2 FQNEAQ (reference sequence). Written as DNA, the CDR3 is TGTGCCAGCAGCTTAACAGGGGAATTGGGCACCATATATTTT. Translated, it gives CASSLTGELGTIYF.

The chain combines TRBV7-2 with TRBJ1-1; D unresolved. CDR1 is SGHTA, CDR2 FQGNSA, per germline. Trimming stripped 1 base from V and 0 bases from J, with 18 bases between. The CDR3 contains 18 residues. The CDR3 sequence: CASSLVIIGRFMNTEAFF. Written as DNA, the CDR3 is TGTGCCAGCAGCTTAGTGATTATTGGCCGATTTATGAACACTGAAGCTTTCTTT.

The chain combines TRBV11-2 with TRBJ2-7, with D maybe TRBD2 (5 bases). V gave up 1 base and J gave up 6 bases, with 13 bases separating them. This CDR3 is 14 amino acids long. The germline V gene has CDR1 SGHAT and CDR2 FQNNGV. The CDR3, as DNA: TGTGCCAGCAGCTTAGCCGCCCGGGGTCGCGAGCAGTACTTC. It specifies CASSLAARGREQYF.

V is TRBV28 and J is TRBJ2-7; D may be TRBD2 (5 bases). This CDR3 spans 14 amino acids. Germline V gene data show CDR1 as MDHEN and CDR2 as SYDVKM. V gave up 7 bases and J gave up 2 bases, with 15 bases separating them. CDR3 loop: CASKPSQKTYEQYF. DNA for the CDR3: TGTGCCAGCAAGCCTAGCCAGAAAACCTACGAGCAGTACTTC.

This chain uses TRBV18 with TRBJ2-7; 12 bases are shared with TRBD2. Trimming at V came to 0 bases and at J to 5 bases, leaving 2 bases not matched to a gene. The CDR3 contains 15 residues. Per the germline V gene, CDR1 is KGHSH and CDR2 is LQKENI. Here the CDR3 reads CASSPPTSGGHEQYF. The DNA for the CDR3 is TGTGCCAGCTCACCACCGACTAGCGGGGGCCACGAGCAGTACTTC.

In DNA, the CDR3 is TGTGCCAGCAGCCCGGGACAGGGCTCCTATAATTCACCCCTCCACTTT. It codes for CASSPGQGSYNSPLHF. This chain links TRBV7-9 with TRBJ1-6; 9 bases are shared with TRBD1. The CDR3 has 16 residues. Unmatched junction bases numbered 2, after V lost 5 bases and J lost 0 bases. The germline CDR1 and CDR2 sequences are SEHNR and FQNEAQ (reference sequence). Full variable domain (outside the CDR3, taken from reference TRBV7-9 and TRBJ1-6): DTGVSQNPRHKITKRGQNVTFRCDPISEHNRLYWYRQTLGQGPEFLTYFQNEAQLEKSRLLSDRFSAERPKGSFSTLEIQRTEQGDSAMYLCASSPGQGSYNSPLHFGNGTRLTVT.

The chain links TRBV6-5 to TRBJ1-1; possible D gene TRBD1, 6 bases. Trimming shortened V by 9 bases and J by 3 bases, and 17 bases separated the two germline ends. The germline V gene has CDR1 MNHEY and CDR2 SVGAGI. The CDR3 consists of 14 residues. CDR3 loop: CASSRYQGYTEAFF. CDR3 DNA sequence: TGTGCCAGTTCGCGTTACCAGGGGTACACTGAAGCTTTCTTT.

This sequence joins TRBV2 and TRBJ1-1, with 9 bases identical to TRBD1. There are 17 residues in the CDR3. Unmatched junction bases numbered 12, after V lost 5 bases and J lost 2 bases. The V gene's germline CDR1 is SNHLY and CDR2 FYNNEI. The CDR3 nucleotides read TGTGCCAGCAGTCCCGGACAGGGGATTTTAGTTAACACTGAAGCTTTCTTT. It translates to CASSPGQGILVNTEAFF.